The present entry profiles one T cell receptor (beta chain) with its context. Its antigen is undetermined. V was trimmed by 2 bases and J by 2 bases, leaving 12 bases between them. The CDR3 consists of 15 residues. Germline V gene data show CDR1 as MNHEY and CDR2 as SMNVEV (reference sequence). This sample was included in a study of cytomegalovirus exposure and HLA in healthy donors. Study-level results: In the analysis, some V segments, TRBV6-2 and TRBV6-3 included, were excluded as indistinguishable. Productive status was seen about 87% or about 30% of the time for most TCR beta V segments in an earlier analysis.

A multiplex PCR was run with 60 Vbeta primers and 13 Jbeta primers. The data were produced by immunoSEQ multiplex PCR, yet TCRdb's version contains in-frame clones alone and is incomplete. The table has under 150,000 clones, 70% to 85% seen once. This TCR was recovered from a man younger than 45 in good health and CMV-seropositive. Sequencing was done on a sample of PBMCs. The rearrangement uses TRBV27 and TRBJ2-5; a weak D match, TRBD2 (5 bases). CDR3 protein: CASSLMYGIQETQYF. In DNA, the CDR3 is TGTGCCAGCAGTTTAATGTACGGGATACAAGAGACCCAGTACTTC.